This entry concerns a single T cell receptor (beta chain). Its antigen is currently unknown. The entry originates in a study of cytomegalovirus exposure and HLA in healthy donors. Findings and limits, study-wide: In a later analysis, TCR association rates varied by HLA locus: DRB1 most, HLA-C fewest.

The V end was cut by 0 bases, the J end by 1 base, with 9 bases between. Germline V CDR1 and CDR2: SGHAT, FQNNGV. The CDR3 covers 15 residues. Primers: 60 Vbeta forward and 13 Jbeta reverse. The assay was immunoSEQ multiplex PCR, and TCRdb's table has in-frame clones only and misses some. This sample contains 95,000 to 150,000 clones. Source material: PBMCs. The chain couples TRBV11-2 to TRBJ1-1; a possible D gene is TRBD1 (5 bases). The receptor was isolated from a man aged 40-49 years in good health and CMV-seronegative. CDR3 in amino acids: CASSLDGQTNTEAFF. The CDR3 nucleotides read TGTGCCAGCAGCTTAGACGGACAAACGAACACTGAAGCTTTCTTT.